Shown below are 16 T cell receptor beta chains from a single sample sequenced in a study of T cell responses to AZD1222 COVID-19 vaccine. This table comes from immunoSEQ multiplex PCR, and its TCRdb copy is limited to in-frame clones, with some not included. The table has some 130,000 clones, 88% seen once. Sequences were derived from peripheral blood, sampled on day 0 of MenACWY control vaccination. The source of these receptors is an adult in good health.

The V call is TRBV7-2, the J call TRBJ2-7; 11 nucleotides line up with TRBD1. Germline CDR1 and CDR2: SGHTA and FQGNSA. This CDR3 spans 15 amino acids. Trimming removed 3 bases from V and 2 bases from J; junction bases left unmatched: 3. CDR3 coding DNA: TGTGCCAGCAGCTTGGGGACAGGGGGACCCTACGAGCAGTACTTC. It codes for CASSLGTGGPYEQYF.

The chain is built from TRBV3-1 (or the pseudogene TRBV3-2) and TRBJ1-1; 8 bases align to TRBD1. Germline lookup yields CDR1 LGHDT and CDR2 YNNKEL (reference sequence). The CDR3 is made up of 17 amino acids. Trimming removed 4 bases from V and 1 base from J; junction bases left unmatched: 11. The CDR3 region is CASSRRTPGQANTEAFF. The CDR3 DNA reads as TGTGCCAGCAGCCGAAGGACCCCGGGACAGGCGAACACTGAAGCTTTCTTT.

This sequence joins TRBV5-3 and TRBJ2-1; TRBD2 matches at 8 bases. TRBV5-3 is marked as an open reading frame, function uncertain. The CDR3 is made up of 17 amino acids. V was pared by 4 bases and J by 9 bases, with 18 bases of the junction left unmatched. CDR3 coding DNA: TGTGCCAGAAGCGGAACCGATCCTCCAGCGGGAGTTGGTGAGCAGTTCTTC. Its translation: CARSGTDPPAGVGEQFF.

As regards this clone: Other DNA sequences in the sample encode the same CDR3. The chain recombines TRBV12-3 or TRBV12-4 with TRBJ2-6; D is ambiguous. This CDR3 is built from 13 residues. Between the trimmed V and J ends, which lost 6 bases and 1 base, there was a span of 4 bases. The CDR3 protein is CASRGSGANVLTF. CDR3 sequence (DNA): TGTGCCAGCAGGGGATCTGGGGCCAACGTCCTGACTTTC.

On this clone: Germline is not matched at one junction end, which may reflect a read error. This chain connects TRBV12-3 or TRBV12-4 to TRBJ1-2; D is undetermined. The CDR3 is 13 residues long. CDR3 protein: CASTARRLYGYTF. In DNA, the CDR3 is TGTGCGAGCACAGCACGACGGCTCTATGGCTACACCTTC.

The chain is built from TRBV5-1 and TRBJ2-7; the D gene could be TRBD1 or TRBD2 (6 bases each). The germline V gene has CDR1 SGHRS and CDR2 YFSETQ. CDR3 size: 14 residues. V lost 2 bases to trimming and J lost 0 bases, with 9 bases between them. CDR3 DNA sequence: TGCGCCAGCAGCTTTAGGGGGGACTCCTACGAGCAGTACTTC. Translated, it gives CASSFRGDSYEQYF.

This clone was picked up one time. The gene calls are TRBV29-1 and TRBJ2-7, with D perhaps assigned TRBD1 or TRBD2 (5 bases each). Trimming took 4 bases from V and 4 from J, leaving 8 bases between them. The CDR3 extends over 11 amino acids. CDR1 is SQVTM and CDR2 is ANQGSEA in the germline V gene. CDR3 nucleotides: TGCAGCGTTGGAGGGGATTACGAGCAGTACTTC. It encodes CSVGGDYEQYF.

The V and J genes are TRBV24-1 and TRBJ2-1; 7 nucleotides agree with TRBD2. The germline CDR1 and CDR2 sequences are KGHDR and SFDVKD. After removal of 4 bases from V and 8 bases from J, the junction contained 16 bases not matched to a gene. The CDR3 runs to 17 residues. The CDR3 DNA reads TGTGCCACCAGTGACCATAGAGCGGGAAAAGAACGCGATGAGCAGTTCTTC. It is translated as CATSDHRAGKERDEQFF.

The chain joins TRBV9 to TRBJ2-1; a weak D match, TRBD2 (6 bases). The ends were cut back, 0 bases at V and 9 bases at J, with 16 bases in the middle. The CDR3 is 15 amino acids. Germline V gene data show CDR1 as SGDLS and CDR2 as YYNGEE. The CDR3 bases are TGTGCCAGCAGCGTAGAAGGGTCTAGGAGGGGTGAGCAGTTCTTC. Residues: CASSVEGSRRGEQFF.

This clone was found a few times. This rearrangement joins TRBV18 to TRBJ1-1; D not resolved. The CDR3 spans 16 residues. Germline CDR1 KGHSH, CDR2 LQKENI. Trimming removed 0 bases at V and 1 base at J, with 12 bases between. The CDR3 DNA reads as TGTGCCAGCTCACCACCGTGGTTAGGGAAGAACACTGAAGCTTTCTTT. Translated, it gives CASSPPWLGKNTEAFF. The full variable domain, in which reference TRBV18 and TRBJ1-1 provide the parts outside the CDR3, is NAGVMQNPRHLVRRRGQEARLRCSPMKGHSHVYWYRQLPEEGLKFMVYLQKENIIDESGMPKERFSAEFPKEGPSILRIQQVVRGDSAAYFCASSPPWLGKNTEAFFGQGTRLTVV.

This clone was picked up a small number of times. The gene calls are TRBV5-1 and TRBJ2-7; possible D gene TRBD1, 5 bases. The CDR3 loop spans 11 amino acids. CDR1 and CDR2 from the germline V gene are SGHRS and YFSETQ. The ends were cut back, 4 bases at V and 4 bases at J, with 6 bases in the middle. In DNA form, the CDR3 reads TGCGCCAGCAGCCAGGGTTACGAGCAGTACTTC. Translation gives CASSQGYEQYF.

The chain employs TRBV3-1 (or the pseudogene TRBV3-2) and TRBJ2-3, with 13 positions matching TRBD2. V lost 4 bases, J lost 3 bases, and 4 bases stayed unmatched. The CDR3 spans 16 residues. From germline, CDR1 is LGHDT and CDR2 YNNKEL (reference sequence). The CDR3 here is CASSRRTSGRTDTQYF. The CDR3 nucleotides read TGTGCCAGCAGCCGCCGGACTAGCGGGAGAACAGATACGCAGTATTTT.

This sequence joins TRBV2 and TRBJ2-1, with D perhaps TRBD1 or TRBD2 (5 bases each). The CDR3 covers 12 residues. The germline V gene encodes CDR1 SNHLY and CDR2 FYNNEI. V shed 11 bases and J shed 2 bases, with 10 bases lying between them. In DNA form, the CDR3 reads TGTGCCCAGGGAGCTACCTACAATGAGCAGTTCTTC. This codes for CAQGATYNEQFF.

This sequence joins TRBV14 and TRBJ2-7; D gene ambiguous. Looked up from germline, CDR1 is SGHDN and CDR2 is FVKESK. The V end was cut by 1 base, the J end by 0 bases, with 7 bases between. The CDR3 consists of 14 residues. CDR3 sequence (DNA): TGTGCCAGCAGCCAAGCCATCCACTCCTACGAGCAGTACTTC. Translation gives CASSQAIHSYEQYF.

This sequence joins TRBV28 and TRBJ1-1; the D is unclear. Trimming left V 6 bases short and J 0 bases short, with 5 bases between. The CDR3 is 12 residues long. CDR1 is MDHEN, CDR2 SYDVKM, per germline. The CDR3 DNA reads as TGTGCCAGCAGAAGAGTGAACACTGAAGCTTTCTTT. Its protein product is CASRRVNTEAFF.

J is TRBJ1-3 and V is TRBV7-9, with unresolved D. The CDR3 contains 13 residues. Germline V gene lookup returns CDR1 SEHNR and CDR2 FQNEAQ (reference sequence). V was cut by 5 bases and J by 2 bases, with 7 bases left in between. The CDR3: CASSDLAGNTIYF. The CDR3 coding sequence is TGTGCCAGCAGCGATCTGGCTGGAAACACCATATATTTT.